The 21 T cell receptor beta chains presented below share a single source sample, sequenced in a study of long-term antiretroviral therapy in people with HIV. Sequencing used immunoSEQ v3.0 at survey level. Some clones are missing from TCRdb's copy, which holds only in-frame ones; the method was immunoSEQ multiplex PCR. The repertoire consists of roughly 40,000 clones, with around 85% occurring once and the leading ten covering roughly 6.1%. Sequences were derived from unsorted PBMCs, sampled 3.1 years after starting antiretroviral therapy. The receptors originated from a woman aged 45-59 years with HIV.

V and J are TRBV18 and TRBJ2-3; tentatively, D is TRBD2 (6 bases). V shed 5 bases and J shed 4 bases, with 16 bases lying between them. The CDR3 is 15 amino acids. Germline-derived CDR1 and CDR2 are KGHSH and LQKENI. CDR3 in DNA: TGTGCCAGCTCAGCGTTTCAGGAGGGAGCAGATACGCAGTATTTT. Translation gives CASSAFQEGADTQYF.

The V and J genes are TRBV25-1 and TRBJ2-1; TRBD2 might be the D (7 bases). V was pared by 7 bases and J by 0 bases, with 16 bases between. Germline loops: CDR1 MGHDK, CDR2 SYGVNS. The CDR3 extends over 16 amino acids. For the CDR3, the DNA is TGTGCCAGCACCCCCGGAGGGGGGGGCTCCTACAATGAGCAGTTCTTC. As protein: CASTPGGGGSYNEQFF.

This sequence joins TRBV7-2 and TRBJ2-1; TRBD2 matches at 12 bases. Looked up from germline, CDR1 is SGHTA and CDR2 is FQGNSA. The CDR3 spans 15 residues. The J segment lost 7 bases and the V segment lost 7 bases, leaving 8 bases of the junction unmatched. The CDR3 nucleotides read TGTGCCAGCACCTCAACTAGCGGGGGGTGGAATGAGCAGTTCTTC. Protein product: CASTSTSGGWNEQFF.

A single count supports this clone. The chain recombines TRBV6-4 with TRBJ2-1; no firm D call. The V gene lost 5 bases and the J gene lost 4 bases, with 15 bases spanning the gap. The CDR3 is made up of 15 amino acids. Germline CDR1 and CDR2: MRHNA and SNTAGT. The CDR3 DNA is TGTGCCAGCAGTCCAGAGGTGGGGTTTTACAATGAGCAGTTCTTC. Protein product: CASSPEVGFYNEQFF.

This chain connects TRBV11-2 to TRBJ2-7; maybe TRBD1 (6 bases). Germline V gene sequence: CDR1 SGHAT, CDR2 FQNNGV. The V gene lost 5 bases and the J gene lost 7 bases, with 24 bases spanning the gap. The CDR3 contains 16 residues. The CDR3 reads CASSHEDRLREREQYF. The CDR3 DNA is TGTGCCAGCAGCCATGAGGACAGACTCCGTGAGCGGGAGCAGTACTTC.

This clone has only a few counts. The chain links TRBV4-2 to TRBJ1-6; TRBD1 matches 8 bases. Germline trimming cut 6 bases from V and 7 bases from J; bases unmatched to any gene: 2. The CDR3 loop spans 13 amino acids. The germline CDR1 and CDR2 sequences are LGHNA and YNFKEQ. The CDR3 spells CASRRQGNSPLHF. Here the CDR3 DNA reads TGTGCCAGCAGGCGACAGGGGAATTCACCCCTCCACTTT.

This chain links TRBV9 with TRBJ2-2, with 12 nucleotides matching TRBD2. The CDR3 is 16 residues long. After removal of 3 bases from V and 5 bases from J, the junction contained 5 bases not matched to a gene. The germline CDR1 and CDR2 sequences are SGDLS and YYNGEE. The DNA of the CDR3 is TGTGCCAGCAGCGCCCTAGCGGGGGGGGCTACCGGGGAGCTGTTTTTT. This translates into CASSALAGGATGELFF.

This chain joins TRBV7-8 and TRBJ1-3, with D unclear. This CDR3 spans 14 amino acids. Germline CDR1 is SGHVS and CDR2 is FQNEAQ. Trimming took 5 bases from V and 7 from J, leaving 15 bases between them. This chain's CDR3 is CASSPFLWDNTIYF. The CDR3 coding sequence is TGTGCCAGCAGCCCATTCTTATGGGATAACACCATATATTTT. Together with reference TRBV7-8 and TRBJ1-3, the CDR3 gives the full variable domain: GAGVSQSPRYKVAKRGQDVALRCDPISGHVSLFWYQQALGQGPEFLTYFQNEAQLDKSGLPSDRFFAERPEGSVSTLKIQRTQQEDSAVYLCASSPFLWDNTIYFGEGSWLTVV.

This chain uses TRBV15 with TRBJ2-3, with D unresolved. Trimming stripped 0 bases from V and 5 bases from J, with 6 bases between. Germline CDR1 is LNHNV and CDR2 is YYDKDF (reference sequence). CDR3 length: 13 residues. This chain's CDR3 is CATSRDWGDTQYF. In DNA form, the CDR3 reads TGTGCCACCAGCAGAGACTGGGGAGATACGCAGTATTTT. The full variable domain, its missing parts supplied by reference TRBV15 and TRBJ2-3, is DAMVIQNPRYQVTQFGKPVTLSCSQTLNHNVMYWYQQKSSQAPKLLFHYYDKDFNNEADTPDNFQSRRPNTSFCFLDIRSPGLGDTAMYLCATSRDWGDTQYFGPGTRLTVL.

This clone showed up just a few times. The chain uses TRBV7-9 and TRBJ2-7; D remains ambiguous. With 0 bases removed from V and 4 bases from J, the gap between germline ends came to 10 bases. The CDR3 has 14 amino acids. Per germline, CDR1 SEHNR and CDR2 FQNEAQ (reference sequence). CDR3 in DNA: TGTGCCAGCAGCTTAGCGGTGGGCAGTTACGAGCAGTACTTC. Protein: CASSLAVGSYEQYF. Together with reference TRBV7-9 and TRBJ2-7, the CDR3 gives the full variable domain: DTGVSQNPRHKITKRGQNVTFRCDPISEHNRLYWYRQTLGQGPEFLTYFQNEAQLEKSRLLSDRFSAERPKGSFSTLEIQRTEQGDSAMYLCASSLAVGSYEQYFGPGTRLTVT.

CDR3 loop: CASSLAGSSYNEQFF. The CDR3 bases are TGTGCCAGCAGCTTAGCGGGGAGCTCCTACAATGAGCAGTTCTTC. The V gene is TRBV5-4, the J gene TRBJ2-1, with 7 bases aligning to TRBD2. This CDR3 spans 15 amino acids. Germline CDR1 reads SGHNT; CDR2 reads YYREEE (reference sequence). The J segment lost 0 bases and the V segment lost 2 bases, leaving 2 bases of the junction unmatched.

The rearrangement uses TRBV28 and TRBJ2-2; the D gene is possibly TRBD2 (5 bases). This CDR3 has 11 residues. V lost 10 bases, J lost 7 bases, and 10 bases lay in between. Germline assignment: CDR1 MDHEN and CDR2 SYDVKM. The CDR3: CATRRIGELFF. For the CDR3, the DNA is TGTGCCACCCGGAGGATCGGGGAGCTGTTTTTT.

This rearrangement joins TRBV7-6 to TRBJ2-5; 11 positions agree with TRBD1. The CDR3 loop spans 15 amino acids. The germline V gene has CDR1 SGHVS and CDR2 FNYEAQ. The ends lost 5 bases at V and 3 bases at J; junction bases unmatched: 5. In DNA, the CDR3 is TGTGCCAGCAGCGAGGACAGGGGGCTGAAAGAGACCCAGTACTTC. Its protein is CASSEDRGLKETQYF.

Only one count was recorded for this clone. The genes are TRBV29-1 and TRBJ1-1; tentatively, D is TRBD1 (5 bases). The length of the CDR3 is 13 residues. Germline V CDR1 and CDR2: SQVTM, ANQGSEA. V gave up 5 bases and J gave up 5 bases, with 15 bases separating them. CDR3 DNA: TGCAGCGTTCTCCGGGGCCGGTCTACTGAAGCTTTCTTT. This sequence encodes CSVLRGRSTEAFF. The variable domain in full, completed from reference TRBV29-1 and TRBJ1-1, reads SAVISQKPSRDICQRGTSLTIQCQVDSQVTMMFWYRQQPGQSLTLIATANQGSEATYESGFVIDKFPISRPNLTFSTLTVSNMSPEDSSIYLCSVLRGRSTEAFFGQGTRLTVV.

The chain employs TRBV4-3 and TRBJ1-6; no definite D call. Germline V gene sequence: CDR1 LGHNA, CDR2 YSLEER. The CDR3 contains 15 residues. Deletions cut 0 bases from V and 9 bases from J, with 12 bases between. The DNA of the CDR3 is TGCGCCAGCAGCCAAGAGAAGGGCAGTGTTTCACCCCTCCACTTT. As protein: CASSQEKGSVSPLHF.

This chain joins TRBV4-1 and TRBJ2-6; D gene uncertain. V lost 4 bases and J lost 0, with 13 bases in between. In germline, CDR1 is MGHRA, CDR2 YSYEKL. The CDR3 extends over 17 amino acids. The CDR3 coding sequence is TGCGCCAGCAGCCTGGCAGGCCGTACCTCTGGGGCCAACGTCCTGACTTTC. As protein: CASSLAGRTSGANVLTF.

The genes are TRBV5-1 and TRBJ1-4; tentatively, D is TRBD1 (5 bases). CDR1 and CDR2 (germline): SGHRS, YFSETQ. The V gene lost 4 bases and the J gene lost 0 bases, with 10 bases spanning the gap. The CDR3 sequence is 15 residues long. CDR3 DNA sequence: TGCGCCAGCAGCCGGGGCCTTGCAACTAATGAAAAACTGTTTTTT. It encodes CASSRGLATNEKLFF.

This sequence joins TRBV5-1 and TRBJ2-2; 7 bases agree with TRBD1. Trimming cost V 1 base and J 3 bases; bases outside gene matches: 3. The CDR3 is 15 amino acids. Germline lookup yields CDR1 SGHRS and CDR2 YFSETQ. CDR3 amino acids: CASSLRDSDTGELFF. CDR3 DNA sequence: TGCGCCAGCAGCTTGCGGGACAGTGACACCGGGGAGCTGTTTTTT. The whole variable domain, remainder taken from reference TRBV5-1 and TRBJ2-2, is KAGVTQTPRYLIKTRGQQVTLSCSPISGHRSVSWYQQTPGQGLQFLFEYFSETQRNKGNFPGRFSGRQFSNSRSEMNVSTLELGDSALYLCASSLRDSDTGELFFGEGSRLTVL.

CDR3 coding DNA: TGTGCCAGCAACCAGGGCAGGGCCGGGGAGCTGTTTTTT. Translated, it gives CASNQGRAGELFF. V is TRBV13 and J is TRBJ2-2; the D gene is possibly TRBD1 (5 bases). Germline V gene data show CDR1 as PRHDT and CDR2 as FYEKMQ (reference sequence). This CDR3 is 13 amino acids long. The ends were cut back, 7 bases at V and 6 bases at J, with 12 bases in the middle. The whole variable domain, filled in from reference TRBV13 and TRBJ2-2, reads AAGVIQSPRHLIKEKRETATLKCYPIPRHDTVYWYQQGPGQDPQFLISFYEKMQSDKGSIPDRFSAQQFSDYHSELNMSSLELGDSALYFCASNQGRAGELFFGEGSRLTVL.

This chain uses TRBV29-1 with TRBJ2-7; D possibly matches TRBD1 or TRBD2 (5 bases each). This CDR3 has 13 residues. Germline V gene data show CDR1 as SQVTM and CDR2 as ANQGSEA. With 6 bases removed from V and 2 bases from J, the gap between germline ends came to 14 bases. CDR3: CSVAQGVAYEQYF. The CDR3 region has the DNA TGCAGCGTCGCCCAGGGAGTCGCCTACGAGCAGTACTTC.

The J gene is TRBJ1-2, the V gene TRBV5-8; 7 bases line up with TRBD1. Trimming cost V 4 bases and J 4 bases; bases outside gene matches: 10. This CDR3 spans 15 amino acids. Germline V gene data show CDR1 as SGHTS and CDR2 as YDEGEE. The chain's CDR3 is CASSPYPTGVYGYTF. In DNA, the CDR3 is TGTGCCAGCAGCCCATACCCCACAGGGGTCTATGGCTACACCTTC.